What follows describes a single T cell receptor (beta chain). Its matching antigen is unknown. In TCRdb, the 5' RACE reads were re-called with MiXCR into one record per CDR3 protein. The sample includes about 700,000 distinct CDR3 sequences, over 15% of them seen just once. The data were taken from a study of CD8 T cells in ankylosing spondylitis. Findings and caveats of the study: Clones tied to disease were said to be significantly enriched in matched ankylosing spondylitis synovial fluid. Seemingly distinctive of ankylosing spondylitis blood was a TCR beta motif formed by eight highly homologous variants.

The CDR3 spans 16 residues. CDR1 SGHTA and CDR2 FQGNSA come from the germline V gene. V trimming: 4 bases; J trimming: 4 bases; junction bases outside the gene matches: 3. The sequence came from a male donor with ankylosing spondylitis. The chain has TRBV7-2 and TRBJ2-1; 14 bases fit TRBD2. The source material was blood, either unsorted or a sorted T cell fraction (not recorded which). The CDR3 reads CASSWGLAGVYNEQFF. CDR3 in DNA: TGTGCCAGCAGCTGGGGACTAGCGGGAGTGTACAATGAGCAGTTCTTC.